The 4 T cell receptor beta chains in this list originate from one sample, sequenced in a study of shared clonotypes between healthy human individuals. Some clones are missing from TCRdb's copy, which holds only in-frame ones; the method was immunoSEQ multiplex PCR. The sample lists a few million clones, approximately 92% occurring once. CD45RO-negative cells were positively selected for CCR7, leaving out terminally differentiated effector memory CD45RA+ cells. The sequencing sample was made of naive CD8+ T cells from PBMCs. These receptors all stem from a man in his late teens or twenties in good health. Some clones in this sample may be carry-over from other donors' samples.

The chain carries TRBV30 and TRBJ2-5; D perhaps matches TRBD1 (6 bases). Near its end, the DNA agrees better with TRBJ2-7, so the J call may be wrong. This CDR3 comprises 13 residues. Germline V gene data show CDR1 as GTSNPN and CDR2 as SVGIG (reference sequence). CDR3: CAWSPSDSYEQYF. DNA for the CDR3: TGTGCCTGGAGCCCCTCGGACAGCTACGAGCAGTACTTC.

This chain uses TRBV14 with TRBJ2-1; 10 nucleotides agree with TRBD2. Looked up from germline, CDR1 is SGHDN and CDR2 is FVKESK. With V trimmed by 3 bases and J by 6 bases, 23 bases remained unmatched. The CDR3 contains 21 residues. Here the CDR3 DNA reads TGTGCCAGCAGCCAGGGGCGAAGGCCCAGCGGGAGGGCCCGGGGATTCAATGAGCAGTTCTTC. This sequence encodes CASSQGRRPSGRARGFNEQFF.

The V call is TRBV9, the J call TRBJ1-1; D might be TRBD1 (5 bases). V was pared by 0 bases and J by 1 base, with 22 bases between. CDR3 size: 19 residues. CDR1 SGDLS and CDR2 YYNGEE come from the germline V gene. The CDR3 protein is CASSVEGTEVPQRNTEAFF. The CDR3 DNA reads as TGTGCCAGCAGCGTAGAAGGGACGGAGGTACCACAAAGGAACACTGAAGCTTTCTTT.

Remarks on this clone: This sample also contains other DNA sequences that code for the same CDR3. This chain connects TRBV6-5 to TRBJ2-1, with D uncertain. Trimming shortened V by 6 bases and J by 4 bases, and 16 bases separated the two germline ends. Per the germline V gene, CDR1 is MNHEY and CDR2 is SVGAGI. The CDR3 loop spans 15 amino acids. The CDR3 bases are TGTGCCAGCAGCCCTAGGGTGGGCGGTTACAATGAGCAGTTCTTC. Protein: CASSPRVGGYNEQFF.